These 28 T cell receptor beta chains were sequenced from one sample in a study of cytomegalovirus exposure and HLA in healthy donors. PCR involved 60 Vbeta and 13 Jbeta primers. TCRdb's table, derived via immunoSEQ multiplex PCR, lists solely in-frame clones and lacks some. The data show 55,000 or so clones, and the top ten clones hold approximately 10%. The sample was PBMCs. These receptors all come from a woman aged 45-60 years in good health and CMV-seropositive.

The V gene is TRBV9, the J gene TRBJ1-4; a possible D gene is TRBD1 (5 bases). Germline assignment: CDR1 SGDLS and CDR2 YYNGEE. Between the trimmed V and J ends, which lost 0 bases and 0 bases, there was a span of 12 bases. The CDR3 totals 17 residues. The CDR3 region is CASSVGFRAATNEKLFF. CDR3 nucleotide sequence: TGTGCCAGCAGCGTAGGGTTCAGGGCAGCAACTAATGAAAAACTGTTTTTT.

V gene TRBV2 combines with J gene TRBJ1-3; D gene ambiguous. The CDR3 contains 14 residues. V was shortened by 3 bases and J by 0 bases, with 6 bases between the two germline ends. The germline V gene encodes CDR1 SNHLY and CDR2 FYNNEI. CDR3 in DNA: TGTGCCAGCAGTGACGGGAGCTCTGGAAACACCATATATTTT. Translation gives CASSDGSSGNTIYF.

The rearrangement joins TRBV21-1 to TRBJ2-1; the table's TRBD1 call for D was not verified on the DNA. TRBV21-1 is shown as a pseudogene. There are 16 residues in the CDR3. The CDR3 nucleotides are TGTGCCAGCAGCAAAGAGGGACAGGGGTTCTACAATGAGCAGTTCTTC. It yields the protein CASSKEGQGFYNEQFF.

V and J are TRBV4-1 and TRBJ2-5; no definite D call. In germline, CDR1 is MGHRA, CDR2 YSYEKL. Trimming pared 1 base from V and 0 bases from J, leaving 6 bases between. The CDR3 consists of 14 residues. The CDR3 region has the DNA TGCGCCAGCAGCCAAGCGGAGTACCAAGAGACCCAGTACTTC. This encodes CASSQAEYQETQYF.

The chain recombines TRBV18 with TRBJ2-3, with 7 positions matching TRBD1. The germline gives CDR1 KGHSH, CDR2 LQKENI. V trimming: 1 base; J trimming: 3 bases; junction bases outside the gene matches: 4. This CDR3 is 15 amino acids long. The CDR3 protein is CASSPLDRVTDTQYF. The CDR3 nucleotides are TGTGCCAGCTCACCACTCGACAGGGTTACAGATACGCAGTATTTT. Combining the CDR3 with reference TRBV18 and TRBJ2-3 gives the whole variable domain NAGVMQNPRHLVRRRGQEARLRCSPMKGHSHVYWYRQLPEEGLKFMVYLQKENIIDESGMPKERFSAEFPKEGPSILRIQQVVRGDSAAYFCASSPLDRVTDTQYFGPGTRLTVL.

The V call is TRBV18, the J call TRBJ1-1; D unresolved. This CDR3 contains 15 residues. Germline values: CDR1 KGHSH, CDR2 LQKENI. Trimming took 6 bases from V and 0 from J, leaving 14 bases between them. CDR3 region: CASSMRGRVNTEAFF. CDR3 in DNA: TGTGCCAGCTCGATGAGAGGGAGGGTGAACACTGAAGCTTTCTTT.

This chain's CDR3 is CASSGGSRFSSPYEQYF. In nucleotides, the CDR3 is TGTGCCAGCAGTGGCGGGAGCCGTTTTTCTAGCCCCTACGAGCAGTACTTC. V gene TRBV2 combines with J gene TRBJ2-7, with 7 nucleotides matching TRBD2. V lost 4 bases to trimming and J lost 2 bases; unmatched junction nucleotides: 14. CDR1 is SNHLY, CDR2 FYNNEI, per germline. The CDR3 runs 17 residues.

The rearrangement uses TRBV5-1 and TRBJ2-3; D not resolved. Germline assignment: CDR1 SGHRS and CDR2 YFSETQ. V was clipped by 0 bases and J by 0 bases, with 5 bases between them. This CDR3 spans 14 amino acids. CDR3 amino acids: CASSLATSTDTQYF. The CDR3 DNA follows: TGCGCCAGCAGCTTGGCTACTAGCACAGATACGCAGTATTTT. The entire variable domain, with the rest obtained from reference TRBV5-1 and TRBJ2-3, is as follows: KAGVTQTPRYLIKTRGQQVTLSCSPISGHRSVSWYQQTPGQGLQFLFEYFSETQRNKGNFPGRFSGRQFSNSRSEMNVSTLELGDSALYLCASSLATSTDTQYFGPGTRLTVL.

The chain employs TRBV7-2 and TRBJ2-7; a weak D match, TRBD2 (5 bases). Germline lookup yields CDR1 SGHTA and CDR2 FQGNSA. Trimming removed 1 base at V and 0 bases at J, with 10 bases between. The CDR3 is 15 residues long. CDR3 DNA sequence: TGTGCCAGCAGCTTAGAAATCGGGGTCTCCTACGAGCAGTACTTC. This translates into CASSLEIGVSYEQYF.

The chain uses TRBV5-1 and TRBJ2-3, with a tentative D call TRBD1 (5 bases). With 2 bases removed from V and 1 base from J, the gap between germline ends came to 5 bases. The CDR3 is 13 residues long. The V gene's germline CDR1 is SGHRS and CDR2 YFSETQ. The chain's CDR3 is CASSLQGTDTQYF. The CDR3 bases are TGCGCCAGCAGCTTACAGGGCACAGATACGCAGTATTTT. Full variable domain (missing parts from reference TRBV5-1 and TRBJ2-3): KAGVTQTPRYLIKTRGQQVTLSCSPISGHRSVSWYQQTPGQGLQFLFEYFSETQRNKGNFPGRFSGRQFSNSRSEMNVSTLELGDSALYLCASSLQGTDTQYFGPGTRLTVL.

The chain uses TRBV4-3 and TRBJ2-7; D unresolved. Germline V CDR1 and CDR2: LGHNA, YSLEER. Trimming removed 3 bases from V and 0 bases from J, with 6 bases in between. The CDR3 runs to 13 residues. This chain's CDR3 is CASSQVLSYEQYF. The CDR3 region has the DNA TGCGCCAGCAGCCAGGTACTCTCCTACGAGCAGTACTTC.

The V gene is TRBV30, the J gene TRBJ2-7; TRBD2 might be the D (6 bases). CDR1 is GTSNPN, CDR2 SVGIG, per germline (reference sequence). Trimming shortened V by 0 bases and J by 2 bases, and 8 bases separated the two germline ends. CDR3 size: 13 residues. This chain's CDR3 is CAWSVLATYEQYF. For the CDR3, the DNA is TGTGCCTGGAGTGTACTAGCCACCTACGAGCAGTACTTC.

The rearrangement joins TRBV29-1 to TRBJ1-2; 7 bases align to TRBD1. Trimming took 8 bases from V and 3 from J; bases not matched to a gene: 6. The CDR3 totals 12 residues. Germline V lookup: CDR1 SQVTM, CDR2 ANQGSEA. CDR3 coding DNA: TGCAGCACCCAAGACAGGGACTATGGCTACACCTTC. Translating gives CSTQDRDYGYTF.

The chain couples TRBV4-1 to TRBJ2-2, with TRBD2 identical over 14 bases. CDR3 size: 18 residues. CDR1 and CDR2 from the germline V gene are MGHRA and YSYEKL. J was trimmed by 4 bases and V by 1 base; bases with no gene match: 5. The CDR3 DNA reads TGCGCCAGCAGCCAAGCGGGACTAGCGGGGGTTGGCACCGGGGAGCTGTTTTTT. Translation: CASSQAGLAGVGTGELFF.

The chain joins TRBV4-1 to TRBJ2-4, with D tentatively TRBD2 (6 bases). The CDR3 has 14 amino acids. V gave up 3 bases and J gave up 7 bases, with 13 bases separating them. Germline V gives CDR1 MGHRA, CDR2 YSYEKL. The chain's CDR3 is CASSQGLGKNIQYF. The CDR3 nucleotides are TGCGCCAGCAGCCAGGGACTGGGAAAGAACATTCAGTACTTC.

The CDR3 sequence: CARSPGQTRLDTQYF. In nucleotides, the CDR3 is TGTGCCAGAAGCCCCGGCCAAACTAGGCTCGATACGCAGTATTTT. The chain recombines TRBV5-3 with TRBJ2-3; D possibly corresponds to TRBD2 (5 bases). TRBV5-3 is an open reading frame, and its role is uncertain. Trimming left V 4 bases short and J 6 bases short, with 18 bases between. This CDR3 comprises 15 residues.

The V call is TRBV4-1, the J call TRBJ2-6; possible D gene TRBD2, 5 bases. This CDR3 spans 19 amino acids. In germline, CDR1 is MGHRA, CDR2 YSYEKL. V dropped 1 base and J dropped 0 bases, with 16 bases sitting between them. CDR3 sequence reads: CASSQVWTPLISGANVLTF. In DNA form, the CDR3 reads TGCGCCAGCAGCCAAGTGTGGACTCCCTTGATCTCTGGGGCCAACGTCCTGACTTTC.

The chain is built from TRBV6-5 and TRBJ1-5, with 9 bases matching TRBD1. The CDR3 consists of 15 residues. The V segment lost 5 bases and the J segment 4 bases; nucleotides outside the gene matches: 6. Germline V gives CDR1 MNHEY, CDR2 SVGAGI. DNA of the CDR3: TGTGCCAGCAGTGCGGGGGACAGGGTTAATCAGCCCCAGCATTTT. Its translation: CASSAGDRVNQPQHF.

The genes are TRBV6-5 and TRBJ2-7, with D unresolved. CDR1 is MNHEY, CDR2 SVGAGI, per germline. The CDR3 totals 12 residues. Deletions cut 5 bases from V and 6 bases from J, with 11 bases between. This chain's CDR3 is CASSPDIGEQYF. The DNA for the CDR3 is TGTGCCAGCAGTCCTGACATCGGCGAGCAGTACTTC.

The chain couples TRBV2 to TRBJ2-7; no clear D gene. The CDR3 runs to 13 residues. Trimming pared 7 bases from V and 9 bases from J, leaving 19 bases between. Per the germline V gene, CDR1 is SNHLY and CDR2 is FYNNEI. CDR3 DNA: TGTGCCAGCACCCCCGGCGGCCACATCGGGCAGTACTTC. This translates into CASTPGGHIGQYF.

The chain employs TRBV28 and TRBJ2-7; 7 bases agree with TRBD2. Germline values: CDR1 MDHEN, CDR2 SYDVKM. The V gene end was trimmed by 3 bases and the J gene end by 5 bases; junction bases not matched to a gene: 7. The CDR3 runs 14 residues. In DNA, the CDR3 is TGTGCCAGCAGTTTTCGCGGGAGACCCCACGAGCAGTACTTC. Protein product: CASSFRGRPHEQYF.

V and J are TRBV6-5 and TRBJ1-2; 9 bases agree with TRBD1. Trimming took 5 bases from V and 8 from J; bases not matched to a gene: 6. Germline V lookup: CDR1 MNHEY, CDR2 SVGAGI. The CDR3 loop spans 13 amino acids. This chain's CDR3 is CASSGQGMGGYTF. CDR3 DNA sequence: TGTGCCAGCAGTGGACAGGGGATGGGAGGCTACACCTTC.

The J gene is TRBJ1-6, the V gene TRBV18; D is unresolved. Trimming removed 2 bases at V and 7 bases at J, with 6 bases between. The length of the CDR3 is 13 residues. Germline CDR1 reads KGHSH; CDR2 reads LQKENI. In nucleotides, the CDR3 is TGTGCCAGCTCACCAGAACAAAATTCACCCCTCCACTTT. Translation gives CASSPEQNSPLHF.

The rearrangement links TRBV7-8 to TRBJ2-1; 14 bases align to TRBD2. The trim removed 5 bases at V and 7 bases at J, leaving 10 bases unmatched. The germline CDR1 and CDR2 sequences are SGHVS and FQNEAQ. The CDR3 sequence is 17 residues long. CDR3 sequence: CASSPKEGLAGENEQFF. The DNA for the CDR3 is TGTGCCAGCAGCCCGAAAGAGGGACTAGCGGGGGAGAATGAGCAGTTCTTC. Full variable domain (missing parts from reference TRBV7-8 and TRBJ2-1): GAGVSQSPRYKVAKRGQDVALRCDPISGHVSLFWYQQALGQGPEFLTYFQNEAQLDKSGLPSDRFFAERPEGSVSTLKIQRTQQEDSAVYLCASSPKEGLAGENEQFFGPGTRLTVL.

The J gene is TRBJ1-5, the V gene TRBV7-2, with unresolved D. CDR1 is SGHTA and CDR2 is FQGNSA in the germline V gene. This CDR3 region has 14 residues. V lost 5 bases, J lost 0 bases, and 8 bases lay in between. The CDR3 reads CASSLDSSNQPQHF. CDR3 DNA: TGTGCCAGCAGCCTGGACTCTAGCAATCAGCCCCAGCATTTT.

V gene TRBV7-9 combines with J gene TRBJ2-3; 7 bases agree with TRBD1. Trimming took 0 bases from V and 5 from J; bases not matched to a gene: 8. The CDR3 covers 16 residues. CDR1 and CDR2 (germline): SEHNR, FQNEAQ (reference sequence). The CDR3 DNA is TGTGCCAGCAGCTTAGCGGTGACAGGGTCGGGAGATACGCAGTATTTT. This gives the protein CASSLAVTGSGDTQYF.

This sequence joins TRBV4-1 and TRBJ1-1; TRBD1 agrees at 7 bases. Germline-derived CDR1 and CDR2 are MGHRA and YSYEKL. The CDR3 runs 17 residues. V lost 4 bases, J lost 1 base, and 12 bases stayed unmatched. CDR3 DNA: TGCGCCAGCAGCCCCTCCCGGGACAGAGTAAGGAACACTGAAGCTTTCTTT. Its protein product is CASSPSRDRVRNTEAFF.

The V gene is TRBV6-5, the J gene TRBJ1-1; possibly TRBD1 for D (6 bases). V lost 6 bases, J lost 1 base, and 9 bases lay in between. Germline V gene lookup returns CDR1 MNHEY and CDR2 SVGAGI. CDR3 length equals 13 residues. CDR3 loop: CASRQQGNTEAFF. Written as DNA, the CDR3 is TGTGCCAGCAGGCAACAGGGGAACACTGAAGCTTTCTTT.